Listed here are 17 T cell receptor beta chains from one sample, sequenced in a study of T cells in Graves' hyperthyroidism and ophthalmopathy. The source material, RNA transcripts, was used to amplify TCR beta CDR3 regions. An initial round of RT-PCR targeting the TCR CDR3 relied on the HTBI primer set. TCRdb re-analysed the multiplex PCR reads in MiXCR, keeping a single row per CDR3 protein. This table holds some 620,000 distinct CDR3 sequences, 15% to 20% found once. Sequencing was carried out using blood. These receptor sequences come from a woman aged 30 to 39 with Graves' hyperthyroidism.

The sample holds a few counts of this clonotype. V and J are TRBV6-2 or TRBV6-3 and TRBJ2-1, with TRBD2 identical over 10 bases. The CDR3 has 15 amino acids. Germline V gene sequence: CDR1 MNHEY, CDR2 SVGEGT. J lost 9 bases, V lost 2 bases, and 7 bases had no gene match. The CDR3 reads CASSYMLSGRTEQFF. DNA for the CDR3: TGTGCCAGCAGTTACATGCTTAGCGGGAGGACTGAGCAGTTCTTC.

This clonotype has a count of ten or more. This chain joins TRBV11-3 and TRBJ2-1; 15 nucleotides agree with TRBD2. CDR1 SGHNT and CDR2 YENEEA come from the germline V gene. Trimming cost V 2 bases and J 8 bases; bases outside gene matches: 7. The CDR3 contains 17 residues. In DNA, the CDR3 is TGTGCCAGCAGCTTACGGACTAGCGGGAGGGCCATTCATGAGCAGTTCTTC. It translates to CASSLRTSGRAIHEQFF.

V gene TRBV5-6 combines with J gene TRBJ2-3; D is unresolved. CDR3 size: 11 residues. Looked up from germline, CDR1 is SGHDT and CDR2 is YYEEEE. V lost 1 base and J lost 7, with 4 bases in between. CDR3 residues: CASSLLHTQYF. The CDR3 region has the DNA TGTGCCAGCAGCTTGCTCCATACGCAGTATTTT.

This clonotype showed up just a few times. V usage is TRBV18 and J usage is TRBJ1-1; no clear D gene. V lost 2 bases and J 0 bases, leaving 7 bases between the germline ends. This CDR3 spans 14 amino acids. The germline V gene encodes CDR1 KGHSH and CDR2 LQKENI. This chain's CDR3 is CASSPTNMNTEAFF. CDR3 DNA sequence: TGTGCCAGCTCACCAACAAACATGAACACTGAAGCTTTCTTT.

Turning to this clonotype: This may arise from a read error, as a much more abundant clone is one base away. V is TRBV28 and J is TRBJ2-7, with TRBD2 matching 8 bases. Germline CDR1 and CDR2: MDHEN and SYDVKM. After removal of 3 bases from V and 3 bases from J, the junction contained 10 bases not matched to a gene. This CDR3 has 16 residues. This CDR3 is CASSFSLGGGSYEQYF. As DNA, the CDR3 is TGTGCCAGCAGTTTTTCCCTCGGGGGGGGCAGCTACGAGCAGTACTTC.

This clonotype was observed a handful of times. The gene calls are TRBV20-1 and TRBJ1-1; D perhaps matches TRBD1 (6 bases). This CDR3 has 15 residues. V lost 0 bases, J lost 0 bases, and 11 bases lay in between. Germline values: CDR1 DFQATT, CDR2 SNEGSKA (reference sequence). The CDR3 loop reads CSARDQGTLNTEAFF. The DNA of the CDR3 is TGCAGTGCTAGAGATCAGGGGACCCTGAACACTGAAGCTTTCTTT.

The chain is built from TRBV6-2 or TRBV6-3 and TRBJ2-3; D remains ambiguous. This CDR3 spans 16 amino acids. CDR1 and CDR2 (germline): MNHEY, SVGEGT. Trimming left V 6 bases short and J 2 bases short, with 18 bases between. In nucleotides, the CDR3 is TGTGCCAGCAGCCACAGAGGATTCCAGAACACAGATACGCAGTATTTT. This sequence encodes CASSHRGFQNTDTQYF.

Many counts were recorded for this clonotype. The chain joins TRBV3-1 to TRBJ1-1, with D maybe TRBD1 (6 bases). Germline CDR1 is LGHDT and CDR2 is YNNKEL (reference sequence). The V and J ends lost 1 base and 6 bases respectively, with 24 bases between them. This CDR3 region has 18 residues. CDR3 sequence: CASSQVWDPGQKTAEAFF. CDR3 nucleotides: TGTGCCAGCAGCCAAGTATGGGATCCGGGACAAAAGACGGCTGAAGCTTTCTTT.

The sample holds many counts of this clonotype. The rearrangement links TRBV20-1 to TRBJ2-1; 11 bases align to TRBD2. Unmatched junction bases numbered 7, after V lost 6 bases and J lost 12 bases. Looked up from germline, CDR1 is DFQATT and CDR2 is SNEGSKA (reference sequence). The CDR3 is 12 amino acids. The CDR3 DNA is TGCAGTGCAGAATCCGGGACTAGCGGGCAGTTCTTC. Amino acids: CSAESGTSGQFF.

This clonotype was seen many times. This chain connects TRBV28 to TRBJ2-5, with D possibly matching TRBD1 (6 bases). Germline V lookup: CDR1 MDHEN, CDR2 SYDVKM. The CDR3 consists of 17 residues. V shed 7 bases and J shed 4 bases, with 25 bases lying between them. The CDR3, as DNA: TGTGCCAGCACCCTAGTTTATGGGCCACAGGGTCGAGAGACCCAGTACTTC. Its translation: CASTLVYGPQGRETQYF.

This clonotype has ten or more counts. The chain couples TRBV12-3 or TRBV12-4 to TRBJ2-7; D gene ambiguous. This CDR3 spans 14 amino acids. The V gene lost 7 bases and the J gene lost 2 bases, with 15 bases spanning the gap. The CDR3 spells CASTLSSPAYEQYF. As DNA, the CDR3 is TGTGCCAGCACCTTATCTTCCCCCGCCTACGAGCAGTACTTC.

In its sample, this clonotype was seen a few times. This chain uses TRBV12-3 or TRBV12-4 with TRBJ2-1; D is perhaps TRBD2 (5 bases). V lost 7 bases and J lost 5, with 21 bases in between. CDR3 length: 16 amino acids. This CDR3 is CASTPRRGAPNNEQFF. The DNA of the CDR3 is TGTGCCAGCACTCCCCGACGGGGAGCCCCCAACAATGAGCAGTTCTTC.

This clonotype was counted between two and nine times. The rearrangement uses TRBV29-1 and TRBJ2-3; D is possibly TRBD1 (5 bases). The CDR3 spans 11 residues. The germline gives CDR1 SQVTM, CDR2 ANQGSEA. V lost 6 bases and J lost 5, with 9 bases in between. Written as DNA, the CDR3 is TGCAGCGTCTTGCAGGGAGATACGCAGTATTTT. Protein sequence: CSVLQGDTQYF.

This clonotype was counted a few times. The CDR3: CASSFPRSPAGVSNQPQHF. For the CDR3, the DNA is TGTGCCAGCAGTTTCCCTCGTTCGCCAGCAGGGGTGAGCAATCAGCCCCAGCATTTT. The chain couples TRBV28 to TRBJ1-5, with D perhaps TRBD1 (6 bases). With 3 bases removed from V and 1 base from J, the gap between germline ends came to 22 bases. This CDR3 is 19 amino acids long. Looked up from germline, CDR1 is MDHEN and CDR2 is SYDVKM.

The CDR3 nucleotides are TGTGCCAGCAGCCCGAGCGTCCCGGTCCTCTCTGGAAACACCATATATTTT. Amino acid sequence: CASSPSVPVLSGNTIYF. The chain employs TRBV9 and TRBJ1-3; D is undetermined. Trimming removed 4 bases at V and 0 bases at J, with 17 bases between. Germline V gene lookup returns CDR1 SGDLS and CDR2 YYNGEE. The CDR3 loop spans 17 amino acids.

V usage is TRBV11-3 and J usage is TRBJ2-2; the match to TRBD2 covers 11 bases. The V segment lost 5 bases and the J segment 7 bases; nucleotides outside the gene matches: 9. The CDR3 covers 16 residues. In germline, CDR1 is SGHNT, CDR2 YENEEA. The CDR3 is CASSLPGLAGGGELFF. CDR3 bases: TGTGCCAGCAGCCTTCCGGGGCTAGCGGGAGGCGGGGAGCTGTTTTTT.

This clonotype was counted at least ten times. The rearrangement uses TRBV7-2 and TRBJ2-2, with 7 bases matching TRBD1. There are 14 residues in the CDR3. V lost 5 bases and J lost 9; bases outside the gene matches: 9. CDR1 SGHTA and CDR2 FQGNSA come from the germline V gene. The CDR3 DNA reads TGTGCCAGCAGCCCCGGGACAGCAAACCGGGAGCTGTTTTTT. Protein: CASSPGTANRELFF.